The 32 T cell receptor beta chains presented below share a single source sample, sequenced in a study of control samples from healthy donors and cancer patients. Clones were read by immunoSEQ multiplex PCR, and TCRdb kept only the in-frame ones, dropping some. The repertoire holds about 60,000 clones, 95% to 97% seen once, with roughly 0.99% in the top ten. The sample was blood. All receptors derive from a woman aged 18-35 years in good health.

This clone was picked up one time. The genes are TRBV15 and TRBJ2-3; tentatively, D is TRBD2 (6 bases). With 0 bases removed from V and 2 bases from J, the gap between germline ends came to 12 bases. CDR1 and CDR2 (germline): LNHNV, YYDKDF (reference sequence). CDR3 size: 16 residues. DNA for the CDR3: TGTGCCACCAGCAGAGATACGGGACTCCTCACAGATACGCAGTATTTT. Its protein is CATSRDTGLLTDTQYF.

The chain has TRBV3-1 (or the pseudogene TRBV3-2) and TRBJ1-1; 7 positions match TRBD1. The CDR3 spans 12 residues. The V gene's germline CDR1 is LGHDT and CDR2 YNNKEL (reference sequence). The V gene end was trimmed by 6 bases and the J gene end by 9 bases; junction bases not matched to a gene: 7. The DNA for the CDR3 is TGTGCCAGCAGTCCGACAGGGACCAAAGCTTTCTTT. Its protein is CASSPTGTKAFF.

The CDR3 DNA follows: TGTGCCAGCGCTCAAAGCGGGGGGGCAGAGACCCAGTACTTC. This sequence encodes CASAQSGGAETQYF. V usage is TRBV27 and J usage is TRBJ2-5, with TRBD2 matching over 10 bases. Losses at the gene ends were 8 bases for V and 4 bases for J; bases not matched to a gene: 7. This CDR3 is 14 amino acids long. The germline CDR1 and CDR2 sequences are MNHEY and SMNVEV (reference sequence).

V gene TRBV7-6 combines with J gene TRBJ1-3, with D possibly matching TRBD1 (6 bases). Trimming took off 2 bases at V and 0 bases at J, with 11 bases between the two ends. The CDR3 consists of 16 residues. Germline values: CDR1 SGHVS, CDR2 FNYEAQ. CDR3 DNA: TGTGCCAGCAGCTTATCGGACAGAAACTCTGGAAACACCATATATTTT. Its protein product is CASSLSDRNSGNTIYF.

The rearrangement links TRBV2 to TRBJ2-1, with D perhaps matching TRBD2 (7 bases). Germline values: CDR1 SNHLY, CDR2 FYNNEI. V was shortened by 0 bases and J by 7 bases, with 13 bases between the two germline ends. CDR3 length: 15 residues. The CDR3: CASSEAGGLLNEQFF. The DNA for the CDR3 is TGTGCCAGCAGTGAAGCGGGGGGGCTTTTAAATGAGCAGTTCTTC.

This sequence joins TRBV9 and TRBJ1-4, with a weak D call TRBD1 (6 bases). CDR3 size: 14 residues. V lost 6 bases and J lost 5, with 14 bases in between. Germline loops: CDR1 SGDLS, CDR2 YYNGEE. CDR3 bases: TGTGCCAGCACCCCGACAGGTTTAAATGAAAAACTGTTTTTT. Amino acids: CASTPTGLNEKLFF.

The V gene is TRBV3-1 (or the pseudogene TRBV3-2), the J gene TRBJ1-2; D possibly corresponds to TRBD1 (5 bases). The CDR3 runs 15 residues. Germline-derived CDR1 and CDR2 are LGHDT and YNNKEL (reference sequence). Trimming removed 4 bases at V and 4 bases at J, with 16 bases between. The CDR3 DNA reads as TGTGCCAGCAGCCTCAAAGGGGCGTTGAGCTATGGCTACACCTTC. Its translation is CASSLKGALSYGYTF.

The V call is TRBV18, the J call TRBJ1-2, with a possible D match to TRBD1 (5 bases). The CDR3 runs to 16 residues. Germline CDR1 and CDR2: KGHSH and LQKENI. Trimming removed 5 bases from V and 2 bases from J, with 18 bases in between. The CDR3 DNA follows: TGTGCCAGCTCATCGGATAACGGGGCGGAGAACTATGGCTACACCTTC. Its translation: CASSSDNGAENYGYTF.

The CDR3 here is CASSHPGGGLEEQYF. The CDR3 DNA reads as TGCGCCAGCAGCCACCCTGGCGGGGGGCTTGAGGAGCAGTACTTC. V and J are TRBV5-1 and TRBJ2-7; 8 bases are a match to TRBD2. V trimming: 4 bases; J trimming: 7 bases; junction bases outside the gene matches: 13. This CDR3 is built from 15 residues. Germline-derived CDR1 and CDR2 are SGHRS and YFSETQ. The full variable domain, completed using reference TRBV5-1 and TRBJ2-7, is KAGVTQTPRYLIKTRGQQVTLSCSPISGHRSVSWYQQTPGQGLQFLFEYFSETQRNKGNFPGRFSGRQFSNSRSEMNVSTLELGDSALYLCASSHPGGGLEEQYFGPGTRLTVT.

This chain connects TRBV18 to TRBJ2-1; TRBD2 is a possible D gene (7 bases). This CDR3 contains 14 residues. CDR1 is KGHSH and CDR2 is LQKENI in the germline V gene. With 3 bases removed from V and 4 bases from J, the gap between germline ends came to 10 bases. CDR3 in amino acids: CASSPEGGYNEQFF. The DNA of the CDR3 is TGTGCCAGCTCACCTGAGGGGGGGTACAATGAGCAGTTCTTC.

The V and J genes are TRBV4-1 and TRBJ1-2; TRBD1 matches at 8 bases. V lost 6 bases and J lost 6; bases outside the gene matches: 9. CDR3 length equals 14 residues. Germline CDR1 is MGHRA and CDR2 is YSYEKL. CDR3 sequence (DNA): TGCGCCAGCAGGCGTGCGGACAGGGAAGATGGCTACACCTTC. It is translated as CASRRADREDGYTF.

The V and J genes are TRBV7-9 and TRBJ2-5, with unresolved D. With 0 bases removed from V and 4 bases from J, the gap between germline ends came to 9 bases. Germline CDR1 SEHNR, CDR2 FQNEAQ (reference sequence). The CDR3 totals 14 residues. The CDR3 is CASSLAEVGETQYF. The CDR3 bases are TGTGCCAGCAGCTTAGCCGAGGTAGGAGAGACCCAGTACTTC.

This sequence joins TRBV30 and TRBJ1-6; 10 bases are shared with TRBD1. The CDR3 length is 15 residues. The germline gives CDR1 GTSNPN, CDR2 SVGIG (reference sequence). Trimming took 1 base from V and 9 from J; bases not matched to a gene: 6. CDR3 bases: TGTGCCTGGAGTGCCCTCGACAGGGGGCTTTCACCCCTCCACTTT. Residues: CAWSALDRGLSPLHF.

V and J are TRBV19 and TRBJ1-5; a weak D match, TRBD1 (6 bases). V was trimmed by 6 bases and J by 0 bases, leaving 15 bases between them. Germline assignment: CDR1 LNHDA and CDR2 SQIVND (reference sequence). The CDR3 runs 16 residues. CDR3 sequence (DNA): TGTGCCAGTAGCACAGCCGACAGGACTAGCAATCAGCCCCAGCATTTT. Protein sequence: CASSTADRTSNQPQHF.

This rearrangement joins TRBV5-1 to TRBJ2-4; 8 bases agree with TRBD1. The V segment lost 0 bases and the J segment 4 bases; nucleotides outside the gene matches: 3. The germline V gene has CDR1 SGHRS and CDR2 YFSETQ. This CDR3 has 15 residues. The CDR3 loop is CASSLAGQEKNIQYF. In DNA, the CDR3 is TGCGCCAGCAGCTTGGCGGGACAGGAGAAAAACATTCAGTACTTC.

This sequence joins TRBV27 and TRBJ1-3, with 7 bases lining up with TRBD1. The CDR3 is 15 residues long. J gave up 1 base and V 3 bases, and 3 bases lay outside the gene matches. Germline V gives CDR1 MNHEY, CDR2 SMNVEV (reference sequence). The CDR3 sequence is CASSFGQASGNTIYF. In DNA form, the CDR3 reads TGTGCCAGCAGTTTTGGACAGGCTTCTGGAAACACCATATATTTT.

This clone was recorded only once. In nucleotides, the CDR3 is TGTGCCAGCAGCCAAGGGACTAGCGGGAACGCGGGTACGCAGTATTTT. This sequence encodes CASSQGTSGNAGTQYF. The V call is TRBV7-9, the J call TRBJ2-3, with 13 bases lining up with TRBD2. The CDR3 extends over 16 amino acids. Germline CDR1 and CDR2: SEHNR and FQNEAQ (reference sequence). The V and J ends lost 5 bases and 8 bases, in that order; junction bases with no gene match: 10.

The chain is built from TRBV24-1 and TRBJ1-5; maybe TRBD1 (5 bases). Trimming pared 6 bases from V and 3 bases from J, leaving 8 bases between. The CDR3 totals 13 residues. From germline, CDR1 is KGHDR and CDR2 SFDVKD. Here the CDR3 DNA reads TGTGCCACCAGTCCGGGGGACAATCAGCCCCAGCATTTT. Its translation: CATSPGDNQPQHF.

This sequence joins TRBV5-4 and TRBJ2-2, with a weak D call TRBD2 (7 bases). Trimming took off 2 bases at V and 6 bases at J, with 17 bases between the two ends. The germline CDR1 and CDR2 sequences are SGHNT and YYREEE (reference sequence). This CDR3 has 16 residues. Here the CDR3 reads CASSFGGRGGAGELFF. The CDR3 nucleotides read TGTGCCAGCAGCTTCGGCGGCAGGGGAGGGGCCGGGGAGCTGTTTTTT.

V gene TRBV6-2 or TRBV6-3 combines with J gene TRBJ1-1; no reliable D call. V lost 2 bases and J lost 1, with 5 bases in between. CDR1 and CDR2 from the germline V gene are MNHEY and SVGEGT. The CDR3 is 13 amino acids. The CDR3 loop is CASSYAENTEAFF. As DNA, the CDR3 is TGTGCCAGCAGTTACGCGGAGAACACTGAAGCTTTCTTT.

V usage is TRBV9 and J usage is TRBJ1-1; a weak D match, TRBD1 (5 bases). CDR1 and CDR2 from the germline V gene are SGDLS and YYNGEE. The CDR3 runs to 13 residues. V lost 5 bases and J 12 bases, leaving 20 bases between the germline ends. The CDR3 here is CASRGTGWGGTFF. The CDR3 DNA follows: TGTGCCAGCAGAGGTACAGGCTGGGGTGGGACTTTCTTT.

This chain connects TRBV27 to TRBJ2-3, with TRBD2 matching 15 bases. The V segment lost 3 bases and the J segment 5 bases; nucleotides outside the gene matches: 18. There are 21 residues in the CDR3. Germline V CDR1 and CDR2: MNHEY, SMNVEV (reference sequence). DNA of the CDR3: TGTGCCAGCAGTTTCACAGGACTAGCGGGGGGGTACGGGGCGGCGGGAGATACGCAGTATTTT. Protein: CASSFTGLAGGYGAAGDTQYF.

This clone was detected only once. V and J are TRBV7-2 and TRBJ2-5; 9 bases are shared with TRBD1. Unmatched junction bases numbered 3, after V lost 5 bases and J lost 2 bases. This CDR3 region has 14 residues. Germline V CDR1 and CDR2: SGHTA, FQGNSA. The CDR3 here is CASSPGTGQETQYF. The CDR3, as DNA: TGTGCCAGCAGCCCCGGGACAGGGCAAGAGACCCAGTACTTC.

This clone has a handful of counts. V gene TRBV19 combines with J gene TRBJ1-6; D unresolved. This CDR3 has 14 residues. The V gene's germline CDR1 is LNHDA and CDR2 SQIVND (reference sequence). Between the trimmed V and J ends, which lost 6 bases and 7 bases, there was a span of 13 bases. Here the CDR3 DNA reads TGTGCCAGTAGCCGGATCGGATCAAATTCACCCCTCCACTTT. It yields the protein CASSRIGSNSPLHF.

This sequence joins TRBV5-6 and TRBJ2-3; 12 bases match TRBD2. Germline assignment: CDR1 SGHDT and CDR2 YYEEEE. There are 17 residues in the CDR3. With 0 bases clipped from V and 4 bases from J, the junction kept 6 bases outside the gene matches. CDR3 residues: CASSLGLAGGRADTQYF. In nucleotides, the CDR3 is TGTGCCAGCAGCTTGGGGCTAGCGGGGGGGCGAGCAGATACGCAGTATTTT.

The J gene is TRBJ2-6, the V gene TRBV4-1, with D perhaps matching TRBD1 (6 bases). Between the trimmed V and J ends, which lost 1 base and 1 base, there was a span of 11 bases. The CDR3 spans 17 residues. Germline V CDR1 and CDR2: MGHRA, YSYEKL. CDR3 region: CASSQVLGASGANVLTF. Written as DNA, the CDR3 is TGCGCCAGCAGCCAAGTCCTGGGGGCTTCTGGGGCCAACGTCCTGACTTTC.

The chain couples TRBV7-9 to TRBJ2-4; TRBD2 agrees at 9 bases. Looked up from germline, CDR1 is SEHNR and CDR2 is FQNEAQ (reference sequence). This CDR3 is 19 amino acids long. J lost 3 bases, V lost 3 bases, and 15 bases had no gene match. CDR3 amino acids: CASSFPLVLAGLGKNIQYF. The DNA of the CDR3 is TGTGCCAGCAGCTTTCCCCTTGTCCTAGCGGGGTTGGGCAAAAACATTCAGTACTTC.

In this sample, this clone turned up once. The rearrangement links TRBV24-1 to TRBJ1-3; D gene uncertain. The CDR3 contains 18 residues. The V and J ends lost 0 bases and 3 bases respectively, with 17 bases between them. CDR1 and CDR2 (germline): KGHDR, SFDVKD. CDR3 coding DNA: TGTGCCACCAGTGATTTGCCCCGGGAATTAAAGGATGGAAACACCATATATTTT. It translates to CATSDLPRELKDGNTIYF.

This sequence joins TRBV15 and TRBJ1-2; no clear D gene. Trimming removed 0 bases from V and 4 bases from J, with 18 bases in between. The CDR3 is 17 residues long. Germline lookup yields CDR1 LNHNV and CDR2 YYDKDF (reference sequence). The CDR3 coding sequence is TGTGCCACCAGCAGAGATCTTAACAGCGTTTCTTTCTATGGCTACACCTTC. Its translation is CATSRDLNSVSFYGYTF.

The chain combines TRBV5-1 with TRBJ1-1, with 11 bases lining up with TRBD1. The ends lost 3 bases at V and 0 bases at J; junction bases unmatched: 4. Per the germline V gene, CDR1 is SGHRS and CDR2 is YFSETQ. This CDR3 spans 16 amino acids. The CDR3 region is CASSSGTGGMNTEAFF. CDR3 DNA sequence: TGCGCCAGCAGCTCCGGGACAGGGGGAATGAACACTGAAGCTTTCTTT.

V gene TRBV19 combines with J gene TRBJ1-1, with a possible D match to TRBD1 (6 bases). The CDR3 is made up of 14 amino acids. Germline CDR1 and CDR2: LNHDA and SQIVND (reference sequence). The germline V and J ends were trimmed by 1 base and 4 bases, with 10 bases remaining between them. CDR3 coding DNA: TGTGCCAGTAGTATAGCGGGGGCGAGCACTGAAGCTTTCTTT. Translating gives CASSIAGASTEAFF.

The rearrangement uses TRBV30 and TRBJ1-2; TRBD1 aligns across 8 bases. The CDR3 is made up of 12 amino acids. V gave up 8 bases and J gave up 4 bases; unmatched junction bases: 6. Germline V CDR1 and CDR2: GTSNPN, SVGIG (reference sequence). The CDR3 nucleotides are TGTGCCGGTGACAGGGGCGGCTATGGCTACACCTTC. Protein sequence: CAGDRGGYGYTF.